This is a list of T cell receptor beta chains from one sample in a study of shared clonotypes between healthy human individuals. Some clones are missing from TCRdb's copy, which holds only in-frame ones; the method was immunoSEQ multiplex PCR. Of approximately 1,500,000 clones listed, around 98% are singletons. Sequences were obtained from naive CD4+ T cells sorted from blood. These receptors were collected from a man in his thirties or forties in good health. CDR3s leave out the opening cysteine and the closing phenylalanine or tryptophan. Each record gives: CDR3 length, J gene, V gene, CDR3 protein.

CDR3 length: 11; J gene: TRBJ2-7; V gene: TRBV11-2; CDR3 protein: ASKARLVYEQY
CDR3 length: 8; J gene: TRBJ2-5; V gene: TRBV10-2; CDR3 protein: ASREETQY
CDR3 length: 14; J gene: TRBJ2-1; V gene: TRBV7-9; CDR3 protein: ASSRLAVNGADEQF
CDR3 length: 11; J gene: TRBJ2-5; V gene: TRBV19; CDR3 protein: ASSIGSRGTQY
CDR3 length: 11; J gene: TRBJ2-7; V gene: TRBV2; CDR3 protein: ASSDDLFYEQY
CDR3 length: 13; J gene: TRBJ2-1; V gene: TRBV19; CDR3 protein: ASSPGTSGILEQF
CDR3 length: 13; J gene: TRBJ2-5; V gene: TRBV5-4; CDR3 protein: ASSSGTSGQETQY
CDR3 length: 14; J gene: TRBJ1-1; V gene: TRBV7-2; CDR3 protein: ASSPPGSGGSAEAF
CDR3 length: 14; J gene: TRBJ2-2; V gene: TRBV28; CDR3 protein: ASSRAGLAGDGELF
CDR3 length: 13; J gene: TRBJ1-3; V gene: TRBV19; CDR3 protein: ASSTSALRAYTIY
CDR3 length: 14; J gene: TRBJ2-1; V gene: TRBV28; CDR3 protein: ASSLFGQGADNEQF
CDR3 length: 16; J gene: TRBJ2-2; V gene: TRBV18; CDR3 protein: ASSPYTGLAGDTGELF
CDR3 length: 12; J gene: TRBJ1-2; V gene: TRBV28; CDR3 protein: ASSPLRGGAGYT
CDR3 length: 12; J gene: TRBJ2-2; V gene: TRBV19; CDR3 protein: ASSLERDTGELF
CDR3 length: 10; J gene: TRBJ1-1; V gene: TRBV12-5; CDR3 protein: ASGLTATEAF
CDR3 length: 14; J gene: TRBJ2-3; V gene: TRBV18; CDR3 protein: ASSPLTGTNTDTQY
CDR3 length: 13; J gene: TRBJ1-2; V gene: TRBV10-3; CDR3 protein: AISDPGQGDYGYT
CDR3 length: 11; J gene: TRBJ2-7; V gene: TRBV9; CDR3 protein: ASSVGSGRGQY
CDR3 length: 13; J gene: TRBJ2-5; V gene: TRBV4-1; CDR3 protein: ASSQVTGLQETQY
CDR3 length: 13; J gene: TRBJ2-2; V gene: TRBV5-1; CDR3 protein: ASSISGKNTGELF
CDR3 length: 13; J gene: TRBJ2-6; V gene: TRBV19; CDR3 protein: ASSPQSSGANVLT
CDR3 length: 9; J gene: TRBJ2-1; V gene: TRBV28; CDR3 protein: ASRLNNEQF
CDR3 length: 11; J gene: TRBJ1-1; V gene: TRBV5-1; CDR3 protein: ASSRGGQREAF
CDR3 length: 11; J gene: TRBJ2-7; V gene: TRBV5-1; CDR3 protein: ASSSGPSDEQY
CDR3 length: 12; J gene: TRBJ2-7; V gene: TRBV7-2; CDR3 protein: ASSSTGTSYEQY
CDR3 length: 11; J gene: TRBJ2-1; V gene: TRBV7-3; CDR3 protein: ASSLSAANEQF
CDR3 length: 11; J gene: TRBJ2-2; V gene: TRBV7-3; CDR3 protein: ASSRTNTGELF
CDR3 length: 13; J gene: TRBJ2-1; V gene: TRBV5-1; CDR3 protein: ASSFTSGSSIEQF
CDR3 length: 13; J gene: TRBJ2-2; V gene: TRBV18; CDR3 protein: ASSPQGPNTGELF
CDR3 length: 16; J gene: TRBJ1-5; V gene: TRBV28; CDR3 protein: ASSLVGTSGYSNQPQH
CDR3 length: 15; J gene: TRBJ1-4; V gene: TRBV4-1; CDR3 protein: ASSHGQGAMTNEKLF
CDR3 length: 9; J gene: TRBJ1-1; V gene: TRBV28; CDR3 protein: ASREVGEAF
CDR3 length: 10; J gene: TRBJ2-2; V gene: TRBV5-4; CDR3 protein: ASRPRTGELF
CDR3 length: 12; J gene: TRBJ1-2; V gene: TRBV6-1; CDR3 protein: ASSEGAGGYGYT
CDR3 length: 14; J gene: TRBJ1-5; V gene: TRBV30; CDR3 protein: AWSVPIGGGNQPQH
CDR3 length: 12; J gene: TRBJ1-2; V gene: TRBV18; CDR3 protein: ASSPNRAGGGYT